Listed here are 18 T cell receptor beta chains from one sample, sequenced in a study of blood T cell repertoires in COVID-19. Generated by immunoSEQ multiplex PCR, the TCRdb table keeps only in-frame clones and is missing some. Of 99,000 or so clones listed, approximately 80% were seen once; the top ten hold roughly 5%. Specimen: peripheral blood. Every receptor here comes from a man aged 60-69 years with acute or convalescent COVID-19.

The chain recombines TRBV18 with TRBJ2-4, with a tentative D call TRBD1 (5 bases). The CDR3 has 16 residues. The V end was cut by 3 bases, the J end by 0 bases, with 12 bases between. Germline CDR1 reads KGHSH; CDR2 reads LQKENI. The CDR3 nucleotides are TGTGCCAGCTCACCCGACAGAAATCTAGCCAAAAACATTCAGTACTTC. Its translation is CASSPDRNLAKNIQYF.

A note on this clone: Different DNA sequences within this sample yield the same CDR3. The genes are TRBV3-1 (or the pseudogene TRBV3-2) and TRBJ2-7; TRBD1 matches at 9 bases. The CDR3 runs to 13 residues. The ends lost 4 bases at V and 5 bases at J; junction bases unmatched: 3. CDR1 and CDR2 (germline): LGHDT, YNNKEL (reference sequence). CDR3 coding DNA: TGTGCCAGCAGCCTCGGGGACAGGGACGAGCAGTACTTC. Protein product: CASSLGDRDEQYF.

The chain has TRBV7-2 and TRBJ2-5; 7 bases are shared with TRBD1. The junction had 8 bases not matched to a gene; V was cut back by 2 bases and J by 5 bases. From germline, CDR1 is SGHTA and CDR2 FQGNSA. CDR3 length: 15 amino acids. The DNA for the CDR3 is TGTGCCAGCAGCTTACGAGGGGGCGGAATCGAGACCCAGTACTTC. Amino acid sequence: CASSLRGGGIETQYF. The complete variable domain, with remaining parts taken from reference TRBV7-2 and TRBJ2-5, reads GAGVSQSPSNKVTEKGKDVELRCDPISGHTALYWYRQSLGQGLEFLIYFQGNSAPDKSGLPSDRFSAERTGGSVSTLTIQRTQQEDSAVYLCASSLRGGGIETQYFGPGTRLLVL.

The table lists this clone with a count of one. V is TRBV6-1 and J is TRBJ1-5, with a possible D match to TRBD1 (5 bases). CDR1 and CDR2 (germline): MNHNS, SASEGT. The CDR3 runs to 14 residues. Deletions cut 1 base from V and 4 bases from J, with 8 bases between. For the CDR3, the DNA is TGTGCCAGCAGTGAAGGGGGGGGTAATCAGCCCCAGCATTTT. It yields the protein CASSEGGGNQPQHF.

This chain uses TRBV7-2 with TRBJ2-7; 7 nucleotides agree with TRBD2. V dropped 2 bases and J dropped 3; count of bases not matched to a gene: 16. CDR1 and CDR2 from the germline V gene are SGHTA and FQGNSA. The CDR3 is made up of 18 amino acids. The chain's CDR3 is CASSLWGPVSGQYYEQYF. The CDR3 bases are TGTGCCAGCAGCTTATGGGGCCCGGTTAGCGGGCAATACTACGAGCAGTACTTC. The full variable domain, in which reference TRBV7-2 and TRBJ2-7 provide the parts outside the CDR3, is GAGVSQSPSNKVTEKGKDVELRCDPISGHTALYWYRQSLGQGLEFLIYFQGNSAPDKSGLPSDRFSAERTGGSVSTLTIQRTQQEDSAVYLCASSLWGPVSGQYYEQYFGPGTRLTVT.

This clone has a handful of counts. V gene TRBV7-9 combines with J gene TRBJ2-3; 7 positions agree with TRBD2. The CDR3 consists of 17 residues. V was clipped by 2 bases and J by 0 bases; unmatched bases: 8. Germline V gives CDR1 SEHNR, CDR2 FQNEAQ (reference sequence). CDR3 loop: CASSLPPLAPSTDTQYF. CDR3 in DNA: TGTGCCAGCAGCTTACCCCCACTAGCGCCAAGCACAGATACGCAGTATTTT.

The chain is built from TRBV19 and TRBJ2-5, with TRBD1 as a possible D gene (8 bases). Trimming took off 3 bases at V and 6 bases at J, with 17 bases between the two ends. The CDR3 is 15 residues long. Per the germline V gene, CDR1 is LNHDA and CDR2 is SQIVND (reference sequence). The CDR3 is CASSIATGEGKTQYF. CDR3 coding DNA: TGTGCCAGTAGTATCGCGACAGGGGAGGGGAAGACCCAGTACTTC.

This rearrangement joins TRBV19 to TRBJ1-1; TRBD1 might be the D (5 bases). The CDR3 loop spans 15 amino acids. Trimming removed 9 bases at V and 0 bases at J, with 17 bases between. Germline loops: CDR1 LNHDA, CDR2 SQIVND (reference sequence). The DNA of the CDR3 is TGTGCCAGCACCTTGAGGCAGGGATTGAACACTGAAGCTTTCTTT. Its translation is CASTLRQGLNTEAFF. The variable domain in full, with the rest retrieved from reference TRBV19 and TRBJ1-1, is DGGITQSPKYLFRKEGQNVTLSCEQNLNHDAMYWYRQDPGQGLRLIYYSQIVNDFQKGDIAEGYSVSREKKESFPLTVTSAQKNPTAFYLCASTLRQGLNTEAFFGQGTRLTVV.

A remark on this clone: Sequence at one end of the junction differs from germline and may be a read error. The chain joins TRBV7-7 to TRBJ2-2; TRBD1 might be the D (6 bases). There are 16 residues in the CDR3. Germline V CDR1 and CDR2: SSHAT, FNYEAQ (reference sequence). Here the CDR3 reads CASSSGMGARTGELFF. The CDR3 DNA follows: TGTGCTAGCAGCTCAGGCATGGGGGCGAGAACCGGGGAGCTGTTTTTT.

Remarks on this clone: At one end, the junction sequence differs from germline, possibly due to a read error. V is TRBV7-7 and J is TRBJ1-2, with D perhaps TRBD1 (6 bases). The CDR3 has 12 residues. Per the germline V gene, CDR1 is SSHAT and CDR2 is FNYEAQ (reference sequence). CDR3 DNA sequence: TGTGCTAGCAGATTACAGGGTAACGGCTACACCTTC. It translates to CASRLQGNGYTF. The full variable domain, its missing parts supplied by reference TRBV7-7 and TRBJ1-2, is GAGVSQSPRYKVTKRGQDVTLRCDPISSHATLYWYQQALGQGPEFLTYFNYEAQPDKSGLPSDRFSAERPEGSISTLTIQRTEQRDSAMYRCASRLQGNGYTFGSGTRLTVV.

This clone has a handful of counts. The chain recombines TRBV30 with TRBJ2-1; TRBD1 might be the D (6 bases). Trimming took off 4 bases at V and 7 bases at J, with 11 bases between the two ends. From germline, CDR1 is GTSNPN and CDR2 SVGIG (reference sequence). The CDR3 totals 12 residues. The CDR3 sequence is CAWKGVGNEQFF. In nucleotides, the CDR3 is TGTGCCTGGAAGGGGGTGGGGAATGAGCAGTTCTTC.

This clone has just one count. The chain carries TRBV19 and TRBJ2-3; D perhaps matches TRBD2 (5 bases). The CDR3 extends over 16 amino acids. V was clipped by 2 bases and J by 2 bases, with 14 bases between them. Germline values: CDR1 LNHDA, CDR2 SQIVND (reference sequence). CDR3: CASSIWGRGDTDTQYF. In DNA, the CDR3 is TGTGCCAGTAGTATATGGGGTCGGGGTGACACAGATACGCAGTATTTT.

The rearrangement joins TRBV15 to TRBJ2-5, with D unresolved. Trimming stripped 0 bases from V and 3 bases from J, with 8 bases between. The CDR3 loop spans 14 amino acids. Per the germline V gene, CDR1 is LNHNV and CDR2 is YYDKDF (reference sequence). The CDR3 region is CATSRDSAEETQYF. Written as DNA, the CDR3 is TGTGCCACCAGCAGAGATTCCGCAGAAGAGACCCAGTACTTC.

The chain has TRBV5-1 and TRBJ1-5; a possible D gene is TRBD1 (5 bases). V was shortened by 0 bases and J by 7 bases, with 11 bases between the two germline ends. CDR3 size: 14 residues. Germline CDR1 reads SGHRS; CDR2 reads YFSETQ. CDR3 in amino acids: CASSLDGGGQPQHF. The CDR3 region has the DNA TGCGCCAGCAGCTTGGACGGGGGTGGGCAGCCCCAGCATTTT. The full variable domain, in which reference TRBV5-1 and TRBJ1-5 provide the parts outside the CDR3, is KAGVTQTPRYLIKTRGQQVTLSCSPISGHRSVSWYQQTPGQGLQFLFEYFSETQRNKGNFPGRFSGRQFSNSRSEMNVSTLELGDSALYLCASSLDGGGQPQHFGDGTRLSIL.

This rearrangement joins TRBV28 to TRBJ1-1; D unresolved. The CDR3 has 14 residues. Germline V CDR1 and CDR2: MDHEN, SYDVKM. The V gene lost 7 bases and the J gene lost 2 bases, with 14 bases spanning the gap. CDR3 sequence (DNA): TGTGCCAGCACTCGACTCGGCGGCAACACTGAAGCTTTCTTT. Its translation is CASTRLGGNTEAFF.

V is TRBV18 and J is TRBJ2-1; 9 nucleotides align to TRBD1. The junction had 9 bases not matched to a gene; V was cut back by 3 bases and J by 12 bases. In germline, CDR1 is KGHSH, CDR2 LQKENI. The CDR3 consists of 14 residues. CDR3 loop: CASSPRTGEGVQFF. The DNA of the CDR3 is TGTGCCAGCTCACCCCGGACAGGGGAAGGAGTGCAGTTCTTC.

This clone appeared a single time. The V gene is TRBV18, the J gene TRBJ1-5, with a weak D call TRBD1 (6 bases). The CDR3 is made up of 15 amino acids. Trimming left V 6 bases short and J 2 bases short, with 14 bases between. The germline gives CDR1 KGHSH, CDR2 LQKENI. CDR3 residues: CASSAQGRGNQPQHF. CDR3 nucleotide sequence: TGTGCCAGCTCCGCTCAGGGGCGGGGCAATCAGCCCCAGCATTTT.

The CDR3, as DNA: TGTGCCAGTAGTACGCTAGCGGGACAGAACAATGAGCAGTTCTTC. Amino acid sequence: CASSTLAGQNNEQFF. The V call is TRBV19, the J call TRBJ2-1; TRBD2 aligns across 9 bases. CDR3 length: 15 residues. J lost 5 bases, V lost 4 bases, and 6 bases had no gene match. In germline, CDR1 is LNHDA, CDR2 SQIVND (reference sequence).